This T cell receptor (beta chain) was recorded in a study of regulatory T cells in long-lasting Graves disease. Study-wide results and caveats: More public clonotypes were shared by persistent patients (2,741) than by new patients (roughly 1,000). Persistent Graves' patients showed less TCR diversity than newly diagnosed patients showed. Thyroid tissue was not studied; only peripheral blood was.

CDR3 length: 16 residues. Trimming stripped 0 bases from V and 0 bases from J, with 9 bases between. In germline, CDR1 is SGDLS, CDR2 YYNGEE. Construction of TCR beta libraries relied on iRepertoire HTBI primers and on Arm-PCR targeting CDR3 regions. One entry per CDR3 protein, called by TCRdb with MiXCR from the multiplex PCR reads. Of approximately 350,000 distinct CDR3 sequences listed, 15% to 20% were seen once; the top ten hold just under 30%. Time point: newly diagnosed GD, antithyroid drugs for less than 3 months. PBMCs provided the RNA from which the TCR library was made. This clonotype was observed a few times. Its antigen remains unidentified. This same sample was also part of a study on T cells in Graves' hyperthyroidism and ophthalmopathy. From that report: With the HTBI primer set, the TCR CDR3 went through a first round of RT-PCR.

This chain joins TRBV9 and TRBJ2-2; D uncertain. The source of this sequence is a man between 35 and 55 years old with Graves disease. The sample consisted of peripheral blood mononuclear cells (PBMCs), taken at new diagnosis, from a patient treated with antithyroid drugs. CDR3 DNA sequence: TGTGCCAGCAGCGTAGTATCTTGGGCGAACACCGGGGAGCTGTTTTTT. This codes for CASSVVSWANTGELFF.